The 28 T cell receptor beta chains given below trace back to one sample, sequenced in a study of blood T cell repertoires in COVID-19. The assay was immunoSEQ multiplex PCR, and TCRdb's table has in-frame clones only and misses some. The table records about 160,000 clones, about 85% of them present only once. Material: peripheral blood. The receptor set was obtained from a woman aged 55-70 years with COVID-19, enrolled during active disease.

The CDR3 DNA reads TGTGCCAGCTCAAGTACCCCAGGGATTAGTGGAAACACCATATATTTT. Amino acid sequence: CASSSTPGISGNTIYF. The V call is TRBV18, the J call TRBJ1-3; TRBD1 is a possible D gene (5 bases). Trimming shortened V by 5 bases and J by 3 bases, and 17 bases separated the two germline ends. Germline V gene lookup returns CDR1 KGHSH and CDR2 LQKENI. The CDR3 loop spans 16 amino acids.

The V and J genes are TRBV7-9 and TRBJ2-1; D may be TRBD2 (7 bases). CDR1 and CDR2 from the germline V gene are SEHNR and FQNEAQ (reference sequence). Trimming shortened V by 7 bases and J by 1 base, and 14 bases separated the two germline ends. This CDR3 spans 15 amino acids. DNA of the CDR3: TGTGCCAGCACCCCTGAGGGGGGGTCCTACAATGAGCAGTTCTTC. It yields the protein CASTPEGGSYNEQFF.

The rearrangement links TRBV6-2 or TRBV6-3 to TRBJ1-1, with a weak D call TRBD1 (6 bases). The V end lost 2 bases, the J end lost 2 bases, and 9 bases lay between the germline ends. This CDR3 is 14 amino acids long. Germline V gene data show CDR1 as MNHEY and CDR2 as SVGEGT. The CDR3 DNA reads TGTGCCAGCAGTTACCAACAGGGAAACACTGAAGCTTTCTTT. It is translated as CASSYQQGNTEAFF.

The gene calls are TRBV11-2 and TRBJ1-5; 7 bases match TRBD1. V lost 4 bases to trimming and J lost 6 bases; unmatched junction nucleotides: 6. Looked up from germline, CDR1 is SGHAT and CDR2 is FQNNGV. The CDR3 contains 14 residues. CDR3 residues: CASSSDRVGQPQHF. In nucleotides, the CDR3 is TGTGCCAGCAGCTCCGACAGGGTGGGTCAGCCCCAGCATTTT.

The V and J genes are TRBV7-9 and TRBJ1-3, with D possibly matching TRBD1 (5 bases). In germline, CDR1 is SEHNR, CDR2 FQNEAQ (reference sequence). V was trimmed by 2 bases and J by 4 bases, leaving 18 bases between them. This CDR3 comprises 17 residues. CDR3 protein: CASSLRGAGEGGNTIYF. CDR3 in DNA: TGTGCCAGCAGCTTAAGGGGCGCGGGGGAAGGCGGAAACACCATATATTTT.

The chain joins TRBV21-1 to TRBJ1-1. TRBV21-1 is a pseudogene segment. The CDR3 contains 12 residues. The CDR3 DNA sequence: TGTGCCAGCAGTGGGAGGGATGGTGAAGCTTTCTTT. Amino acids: CASSGRDGEAFF.

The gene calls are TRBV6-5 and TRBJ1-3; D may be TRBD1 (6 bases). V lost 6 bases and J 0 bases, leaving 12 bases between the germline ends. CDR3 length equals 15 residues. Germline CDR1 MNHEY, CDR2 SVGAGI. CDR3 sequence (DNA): TGTGCCAGCAGAAAACAGGGTACCTCTGGAAACACCATATATTTT. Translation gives CASRKQGTSGNTIYF.

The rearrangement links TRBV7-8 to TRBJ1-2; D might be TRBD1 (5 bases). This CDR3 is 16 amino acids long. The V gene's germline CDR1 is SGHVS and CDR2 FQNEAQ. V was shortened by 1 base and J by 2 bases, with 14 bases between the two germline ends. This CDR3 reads CASSLVGRGGNYGYTF. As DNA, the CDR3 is TGTGCCAGCAGCTTAGTAGGGCGGGGGGGAAACTATGGCTACACCTTC.

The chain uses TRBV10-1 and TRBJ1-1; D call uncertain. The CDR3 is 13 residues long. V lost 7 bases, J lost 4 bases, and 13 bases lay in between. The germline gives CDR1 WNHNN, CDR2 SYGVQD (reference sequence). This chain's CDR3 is CASKMGGSTEAFF. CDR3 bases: TGCGCCAGCAAAATGGGAGGATCCACTGAAGCTTTCTTT.

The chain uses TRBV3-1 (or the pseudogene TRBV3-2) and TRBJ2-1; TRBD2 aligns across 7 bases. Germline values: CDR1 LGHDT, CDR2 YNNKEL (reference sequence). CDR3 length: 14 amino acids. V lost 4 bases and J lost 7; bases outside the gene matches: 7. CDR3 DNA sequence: TGTGCCAGCAGCCTTGCGGGAGCTTGGAATGAGCAGTTCTTC. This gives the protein CASSLAGAWNEQFF.

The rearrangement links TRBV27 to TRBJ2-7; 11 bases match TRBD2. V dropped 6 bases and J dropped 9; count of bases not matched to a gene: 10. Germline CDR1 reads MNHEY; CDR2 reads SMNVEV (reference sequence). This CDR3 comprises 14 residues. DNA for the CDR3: TGTGCCAGCAGCCCGCGGACTAGCGGGTTGGGGCAGTACTTC. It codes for CASSPRTSGLGQYF.

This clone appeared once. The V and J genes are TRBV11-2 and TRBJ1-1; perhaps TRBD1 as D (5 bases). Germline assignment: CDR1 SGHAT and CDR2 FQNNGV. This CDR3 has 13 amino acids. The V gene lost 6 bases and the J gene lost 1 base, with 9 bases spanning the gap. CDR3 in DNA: TGTGCCAGCAGATCCCAGGGGAACACTGAAGCTTTCTTT. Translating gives CASRSQGNTEAFF.

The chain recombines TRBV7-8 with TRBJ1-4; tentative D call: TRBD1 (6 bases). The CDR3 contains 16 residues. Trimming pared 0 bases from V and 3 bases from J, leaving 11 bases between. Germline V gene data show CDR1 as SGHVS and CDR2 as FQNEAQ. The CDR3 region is CASSLAQGQPNEKLFF. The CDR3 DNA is TGTGCCAGCAGCTTAGCGCAGGGGCAGCCTAATGAAAAACTGTTTTTT.

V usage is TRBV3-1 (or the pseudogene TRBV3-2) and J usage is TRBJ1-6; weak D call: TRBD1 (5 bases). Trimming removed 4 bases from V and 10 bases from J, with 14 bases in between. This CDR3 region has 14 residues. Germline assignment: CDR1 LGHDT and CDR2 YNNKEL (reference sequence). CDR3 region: CASSLRQLASPLHF. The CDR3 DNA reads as TGTGCCAGCAGCCTTCGACAGTTGGCCTCACCCCTCCACTTT.

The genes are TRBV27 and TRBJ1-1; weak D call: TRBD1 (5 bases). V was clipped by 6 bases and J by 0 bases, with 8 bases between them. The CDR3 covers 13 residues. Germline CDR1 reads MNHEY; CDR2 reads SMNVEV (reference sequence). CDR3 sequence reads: CASSRGLNTEAFF. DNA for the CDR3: TGTGCCAGCAGCCGGGGGTTGAACACTGAAGCTTTCTTT.

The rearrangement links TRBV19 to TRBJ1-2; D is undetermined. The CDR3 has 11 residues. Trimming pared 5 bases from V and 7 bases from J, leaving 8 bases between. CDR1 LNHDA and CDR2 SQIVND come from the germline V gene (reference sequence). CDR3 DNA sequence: TGTGCCAGTAGTGTGGGAGCTGGCTACACCTTC. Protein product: CASSVGAGYTF.

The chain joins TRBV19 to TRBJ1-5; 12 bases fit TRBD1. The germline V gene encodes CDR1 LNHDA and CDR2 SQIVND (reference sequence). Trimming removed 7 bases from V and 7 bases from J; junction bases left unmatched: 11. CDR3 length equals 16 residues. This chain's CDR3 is CASTQGQGAGGQPQHF. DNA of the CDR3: TGTGCCAGTACCCAGGGACAGGGGGCAGGAGGGCAGCCCCAGCATTTT.

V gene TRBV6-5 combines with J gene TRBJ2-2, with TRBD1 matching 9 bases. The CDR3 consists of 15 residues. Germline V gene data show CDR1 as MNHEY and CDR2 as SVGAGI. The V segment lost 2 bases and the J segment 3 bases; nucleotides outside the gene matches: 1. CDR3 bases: TGTGCCAGCAGTTACGGGGACAGGGACACCGGGGAGCTGTTTTTT. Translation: CASSYGDRDTGELFF.

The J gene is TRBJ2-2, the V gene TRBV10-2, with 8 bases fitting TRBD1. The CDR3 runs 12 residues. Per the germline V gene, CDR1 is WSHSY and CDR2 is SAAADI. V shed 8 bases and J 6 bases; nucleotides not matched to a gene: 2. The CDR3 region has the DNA TGCGCCAGCTGGGGACAGGCCGGGGAGCTGTTTTTT. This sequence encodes CASWGQAGELFF.

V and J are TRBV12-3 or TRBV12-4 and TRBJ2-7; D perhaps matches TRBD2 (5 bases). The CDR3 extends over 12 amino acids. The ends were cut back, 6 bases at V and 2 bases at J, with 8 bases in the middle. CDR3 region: CASRRAAYEQYF. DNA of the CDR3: TGTGCCAGCAGGAGGGCAGCCTACGAGCAGTACTTC.

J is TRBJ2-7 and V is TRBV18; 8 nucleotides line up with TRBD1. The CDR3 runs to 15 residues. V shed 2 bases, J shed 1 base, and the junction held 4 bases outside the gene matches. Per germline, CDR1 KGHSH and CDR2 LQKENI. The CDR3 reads CASSPGGQGSYEQYV. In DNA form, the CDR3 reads TGTGCCAGCTCACCAGGAGGACAGGGATCCTACGAGCAGTACGTC.

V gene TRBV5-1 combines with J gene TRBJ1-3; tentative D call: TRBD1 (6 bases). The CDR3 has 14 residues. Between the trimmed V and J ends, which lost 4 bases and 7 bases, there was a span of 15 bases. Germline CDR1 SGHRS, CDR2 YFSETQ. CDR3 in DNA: TGCGCCAGCAGCCCCGGGGACACCTCCAACACCATATATTTT. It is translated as CASSPGDTSNTIYF.

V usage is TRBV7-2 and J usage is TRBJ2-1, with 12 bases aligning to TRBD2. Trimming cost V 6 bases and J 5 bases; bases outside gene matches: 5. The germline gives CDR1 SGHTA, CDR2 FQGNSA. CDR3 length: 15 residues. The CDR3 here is CASRSTSGRNNEQFF. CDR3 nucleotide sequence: TGTGCCAGCAGATCTACTAGCGGGAGGAACAATGAGCAGTTCTTC. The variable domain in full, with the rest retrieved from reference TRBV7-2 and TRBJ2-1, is GAGVSQSPSNKVTEKGKDVELRCDPISGHTALYWYRQSLGQGLEFLIYFQGNSAPDKSGLPSDRFSAERTGGSVSTLTIQRTQQEDSAVYLCASRSTSGRNNEQFFGPGTRLTVL.

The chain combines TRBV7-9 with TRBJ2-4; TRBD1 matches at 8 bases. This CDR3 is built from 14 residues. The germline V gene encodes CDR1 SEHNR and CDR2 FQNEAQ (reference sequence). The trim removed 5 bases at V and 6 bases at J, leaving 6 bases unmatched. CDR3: CASSPDRGGNIQYF. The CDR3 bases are TGTGCCAGCAGCCCCGACAGGGGTGGAAACATTCAGTACTTC.

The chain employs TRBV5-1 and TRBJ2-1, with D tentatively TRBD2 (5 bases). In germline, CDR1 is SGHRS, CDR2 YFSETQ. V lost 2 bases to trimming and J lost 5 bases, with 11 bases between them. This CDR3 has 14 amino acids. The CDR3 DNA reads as TGCGCCAGCAGCTTCCTAGCCGGCGACAATGAGCAGTTCTTC. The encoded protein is CASSFLAGDNEQFF.

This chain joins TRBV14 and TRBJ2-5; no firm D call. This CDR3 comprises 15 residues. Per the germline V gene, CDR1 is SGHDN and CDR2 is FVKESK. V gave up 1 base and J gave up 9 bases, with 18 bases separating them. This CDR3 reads CASSQVTSPTGSQYF. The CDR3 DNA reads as TGTGCCAGCAGCCAAGTCACCAGCCCAACCGGGTCCCAGTACTTC.

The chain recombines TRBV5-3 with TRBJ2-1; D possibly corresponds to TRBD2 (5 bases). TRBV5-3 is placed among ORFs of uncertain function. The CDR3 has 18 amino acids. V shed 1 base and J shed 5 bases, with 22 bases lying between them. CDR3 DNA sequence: TGTGCCAGAAGCTTGAGGCTTATACGAGAGACTAAGCACAATGAGCAGTTCTTC. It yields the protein CARSLRLIRETKHNEQFF.

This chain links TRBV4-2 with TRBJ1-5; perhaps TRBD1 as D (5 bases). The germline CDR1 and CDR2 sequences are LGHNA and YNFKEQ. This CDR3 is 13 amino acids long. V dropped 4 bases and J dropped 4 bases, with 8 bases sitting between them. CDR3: CASSRQQNQPQHF. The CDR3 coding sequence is TGTGCCAGCAGCCGACAGCAAAATCAGCCCCAGCATTTT.